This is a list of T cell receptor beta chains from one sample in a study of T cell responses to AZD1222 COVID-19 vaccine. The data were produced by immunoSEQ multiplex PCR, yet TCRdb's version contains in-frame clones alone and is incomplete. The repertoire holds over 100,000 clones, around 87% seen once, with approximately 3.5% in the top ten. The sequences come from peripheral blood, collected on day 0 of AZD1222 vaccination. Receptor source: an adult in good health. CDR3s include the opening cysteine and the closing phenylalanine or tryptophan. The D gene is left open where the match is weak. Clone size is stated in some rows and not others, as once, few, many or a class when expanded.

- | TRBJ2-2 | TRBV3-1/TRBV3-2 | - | TGTGCCAGCAGCCAAAATATAATAAACACCGGGGAGCTGTTTTTT | CASSQNIINTGELFF
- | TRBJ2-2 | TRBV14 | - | TGTGCCAGCAGCCAGGGGGGACGGACCGGGGAGCTGTTTTTT | CASSQGGRTGELFF
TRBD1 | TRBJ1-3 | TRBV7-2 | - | TGTGCCAGCAGCTTGCACAGGGGGTCAAGTGGAAACACCATATATTTT | CASSLHRGSSGNTIYF
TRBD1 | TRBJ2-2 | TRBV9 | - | TGTGCCAGCAGCGCACAGGGGGCCAACACCGGGGAGCTGTTTTTT | CASSAQGANTGELFF
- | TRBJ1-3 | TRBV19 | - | TGTGCCAGTCATAAGGGGAGCTCTGGAAACACCATATATTTT | CASHKGSSGNTIYF
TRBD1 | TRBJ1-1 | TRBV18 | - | TGTGCCAGCTCCTTGGACAGGGAAACAGGTGAAGCTTTCTTT | CASSLDRETGEAFF
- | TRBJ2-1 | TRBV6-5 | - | TGTGCCAGCAGTCGAGGTACTCCTGAGCAGTTCTTC | CASSRGTPEQFF
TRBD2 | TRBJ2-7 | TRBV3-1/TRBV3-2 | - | TGTGCCAGCAGCCAAGGACTAGCGGGGTTCAACGAGCAGTACTTC | CASSQGLAGFNEQYF
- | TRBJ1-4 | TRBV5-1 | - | TGCGCCAGCAGCTCCGTCAGTCTAGGAAATGAAAAACTGTTTTTT | CASSSVSLGNEKLFF
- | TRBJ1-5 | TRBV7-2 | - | TGTGCCAGCAGCTTAGGGAGTTATCAGCCCCAGCATTTT | CASSLGSYQPQHF
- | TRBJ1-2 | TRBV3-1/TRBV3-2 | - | TGTGCCAGCAGCCTCGGGTCCTATGGCTACACCTTC | CASSLGSYGYTF
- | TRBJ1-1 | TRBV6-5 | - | TGTGCCAGCAGTTACGGATCCACTGAAGCTTTCTTT | CASSYGSTEAFF
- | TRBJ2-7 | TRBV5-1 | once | TGCGCCAGCAGCCCACGGGACTTTACCCTCGACGAGCAGTACTTC | CASSPRDFTLDEQYF
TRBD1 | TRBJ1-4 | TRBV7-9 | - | TGTGCCAGCAGCCCAACCCCCATACAGGGGGCGGGTGTAAAACTGTTTTTT | CASSPTPIQGAGVKLFF
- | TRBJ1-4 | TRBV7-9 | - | TGTGCCAGCAGCTTATACCCGAACTACCTCAATGAAAAACTGTTTTTT | CASSLYPNYLNEKLFF
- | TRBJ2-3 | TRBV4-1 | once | TGCGCCAGCAGCCCCGAGGGGAGCACAGATACGCAGTATTTT | CASSPEGSTDTQYF
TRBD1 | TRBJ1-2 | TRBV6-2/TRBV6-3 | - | TGTGCCAGCAGCTCCAGGGGGCTAAGTGAGAAGGGCTACACCTTC | CASSSRGLSEKGYTF
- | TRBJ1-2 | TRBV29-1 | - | TGCAGCGTTATGACGGTTAACTATGGCTACACCTTC | CSVMTVNYGYTF
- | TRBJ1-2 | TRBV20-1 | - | TGCAGTGCTAGTGGGGGCTCCTATGGCTACACCTTC | CSASGGSYGYTF
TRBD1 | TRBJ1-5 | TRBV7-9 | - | TGTGCCAGCAGCTTTCAGGGGGCGCGTGAGGGCAATCAGCCCCAGCATTTT | CASSFQGAREGNQPQHF
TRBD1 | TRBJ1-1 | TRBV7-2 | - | TGTGCCAGCAGCTCCGGACAGGGGGCCACTGAAGCTTTCTTT | CASSSGQGATEAFF
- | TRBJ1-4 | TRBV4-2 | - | TGTGCCAGCAGCCAAGAATTAACAGCGGGATCGAAGGAAAAACTGTTTTTT | CASSQELTAGSKEKLFF
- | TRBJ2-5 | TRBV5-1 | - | TGCGCCAGCGGTATGCAGGCGCTAGTTCAAGAGACCCAGTACTTC | CASGMQALVQETQYF
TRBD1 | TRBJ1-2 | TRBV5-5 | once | TGTGCCAGCAGCCCTACGACAGGGGGCGATGGCTACACCTTC | CASSPTTGGDGYTF
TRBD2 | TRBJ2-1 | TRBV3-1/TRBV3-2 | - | TGTGCCAGCAGCCAAGGAGCGGGGGGGCCCTATGAGCAGTTCTTC | CASSQGAGGPYEQFF
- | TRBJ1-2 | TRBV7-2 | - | TGTGCCAGCAGCTTAAAGGCTTTAGCTAACTATGGCTACACCTTC | CASSLKALANYGYTF
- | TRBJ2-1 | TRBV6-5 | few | TGTGCCAGCAGTTACGGGAATGAGCAGTTCTTC | CASSYGNEQFF
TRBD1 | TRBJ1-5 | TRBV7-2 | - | TGTGCCAGCAGCTTCCTCGGGACAGCAGGGGGGGCCCAGCATTTT | CASSFLGTAGGAQHF
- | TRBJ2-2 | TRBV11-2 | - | TGTGCCAGCAGCTCCCCGCCCAACACCGGGGAGCTGTTTTTT | CASSSPPNTGELFF
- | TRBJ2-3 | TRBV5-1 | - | TGCGCCAGCAGCTATACCGCAGATACGCAGTATTTT | CASSYTADTQYF
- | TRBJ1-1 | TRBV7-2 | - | TGTGCCAGCAGCTTAGACCCGGGCAACACTGAAGCTTTCTTT | CASSLDPGNTEAFF
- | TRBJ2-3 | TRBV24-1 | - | TGTGCCACCAGCGGGGGAGCCACAGATACGCAGTATTTT | CATSGGATDTQYF
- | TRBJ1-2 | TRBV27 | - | TGTGCCAGCAGTCTAGCCGGTAACTATGGCTACACCTTC | CASSLAGNYGYTF
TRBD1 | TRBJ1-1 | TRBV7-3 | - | TGTGCCAGCAGCCCGCAGGGGGACACTGAAGCTTTCTTT | CASSPQGDTEAFF
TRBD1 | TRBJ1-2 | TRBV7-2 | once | TGTGCCAGCAGCTTAACCCCACAGGGGGTTTATGGCTACACCTTC | CASSLTPQGVYGYTF
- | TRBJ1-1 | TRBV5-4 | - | TGTGCCAGCAGACCTGGTGGTTGGACGACTGAAGCTTTCTTT | CASRPGGWTTEAFF
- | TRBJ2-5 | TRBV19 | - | TGTGCCAGTAGTTCTAATCCGGGACACCTAGAGACCCAGTACTTC | CASSSNPGHLETQYF
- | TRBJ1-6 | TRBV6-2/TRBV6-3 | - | TGTGCCAGCAGTTTACAGGGCCCGGGGGATTCACCCCTCCACTTT | CASSLQGPGDSPLHF
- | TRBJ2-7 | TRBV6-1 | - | TGTGCCAGCAGTGAATGGAGGGAGCAGTACTTC | CASSEWREQYF
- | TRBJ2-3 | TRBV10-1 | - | TGCGCCAGCAGTGACTTGTTATACACAGATACGCAGTATTTT | CASSDLLYTDTQYF
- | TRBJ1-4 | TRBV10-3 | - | TGTGCCATCAGGGGGAGTAATGAAAAACTGTTTTTT | CAIRGSNEKLFF
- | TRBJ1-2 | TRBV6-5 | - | TGTGCCAGCAGACTACAGGAAAACTATGGCTACACCTTC | CASRLQENYGYTF
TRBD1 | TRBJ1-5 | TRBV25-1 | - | TGTGCCAGCAGTTCACCGGGACAGGGCACGCCCCAGCATTTT | CASSSPGQGTPQHF
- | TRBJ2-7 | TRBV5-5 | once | TGTGCCAGCAGCTTGGCCGATGGGGGGCTACCCTACGAGCAGTACTTC | CASSLADGGLPYEQYF
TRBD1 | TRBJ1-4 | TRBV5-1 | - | TGCGCCAGCAGCCCCACAGGGGATACTAATGAAAAACTGTTTTTT | CASSPTGDTNEKLFF
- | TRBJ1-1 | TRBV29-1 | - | TGCAGCGTTGAAGGGGGAGGTCCAGACACTGAAGCTTTCTTT | CSVEGGGPDTEAFF
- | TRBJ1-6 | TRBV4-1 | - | TGCGCCAGCAGCCAAGATCAGGTCAGGGGTAGCTCCTATAATTCACCCCTCCACTTT | CASSQDQVRGSSYNSPLHF
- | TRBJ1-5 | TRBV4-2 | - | TGTGCCAGCAGCCAAGATCTCAAGGCCGGGAACAGCAATCAGCCCCAGCATTTT | CASSQDLKAGNSNQPQHF
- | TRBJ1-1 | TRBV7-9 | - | TGTGCCAGCAGCTTAGCAGCCGGGACGGCGAACACTGAAGCTTTCTTT | CASSLAAGTANTEAFF
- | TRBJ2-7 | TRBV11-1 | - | TGTGCCAGCAGCTTATTTGACTACGAGCAGTACTTC | CASSLFDYEQYF
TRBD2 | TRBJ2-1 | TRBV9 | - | TGTGCCAGCAGCGACAGGACTAGCGGGGGGGCCAATGAGCAGTTCTTC | CASSDRTSGGANEQFF
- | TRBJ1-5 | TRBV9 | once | TGTGCCAGCAGCGTAAAAGAGAATCAGCCCCAGCATTTT | CASSVKENQPQHF
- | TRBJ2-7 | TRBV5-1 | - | TGCGCCAGCAGTTTCAGTGGGGACGAGCAGTACTTC | CASSFSGDEQYF
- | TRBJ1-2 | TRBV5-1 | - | TGCGCCAGCAGCTATGGGTCGGGGGCGGTTTATGGCTACACCTTC | CASSYGSGAVYGYTF